This T cell receptor (beta chain) was captured in a study of shared clonotypes between healthy human individuals. Across the study: CD4 naive cells filled three plates per donor, CD4 memory three, CD8 naive two and CD8 memory one.

Study outcomes and limitations: An effect of sequencing depth on clonotype sharing among donors was expected.

Trimming took 2 bases from V and 3 from J, leaving 10 bases between them. Germline lookup yields CDR1 SEHNR and CDR2 FQNEAQ (reference sequence). The CDR3 sequence is 14 residues long. Authors' data handling: Filtering differed because ImmunoSEQ produced junction-only sequences that carried no quality scores. Sequencing used immunoSEQ multiplex PCR; TCRdb keeps in-frame clones, though not all of them. Clone size and V and J calls were adopted from that table, with D and trimming inferred from the DNA. This table holds hundreds of thousands of clones, about 74% found once. This clone came up a few times. As yet, its antigen is unknown. The study drew its donors from healthy HIV-negative adults without recent acute infections or vaccinations.

The clonotype was recovered from a woman aged 30 to 39 in good health. Sequencing used memory CD4+ T cells sorted from blood. This sample's subset: CD45RA-negative fraction. J is TRBJ2-5 and V is TRBV7-9; D possibly corresponds to TRBD2 (5 bases). The CDR3 coding sequence is TGTGCCAGCAGCTTATTTGGGAGCGAAGAGACCCAGTACTTC. Translation: CASSLFGSEETQYF.